The next 32 T cell receptor beta chains were all read from a single sample in a study of cytomegalovirus exposure and HLA in healthy donors. The primer mix had 60 Vbeta and 13 Jbeta primers. Some clones are missing from TCRdb's copy, which holds only in-frame ones; the method was immunoSEQ multiplex PCR. This sample has roughly 150,000 clones, with 75% found just once. Sequences were obtained from PBMCs. The receptors here all came from a man aged 18-30 years in good health and CMV-seropositive.

The genes are TRBV28 and TRBJ2-7; 7 bases are shared with TRBD1. The length of the CDR3 is 14 residues. Germline V gives CDR1 MDHEN, CDR2 SYDVKM. The V gene end was trimmed by 6 bases and the J gene end by 6 bases; junction bases not matched to a gene: 11. The CDR3 coding sequence is TGTGCCAGCAGCACGGGACAGCTTCTTAGCGAGCAGTACTTC. It yields the protein CASSTGQLLSEQYF. Full variable domain (missing parts from reference TRBV28 and TRBJ2-7): DVKVTQSSRYLVKRTGEKVFLECVQDMDHENMFWYRQDPGLGLRLIYFSYDVKMKEKGDIPEGYSVSREKKERFSLILESASTNQTSMYLCASSTGQLLSEQYFGPGTRLTVT.

CDR3 protein: CASRRLGGLQETQYF. CDR3 DNA sequence: TGTGCCAGCCGTCGCCTGGGGGGTCTTCAAGAGACCCAGTACTTC. V gene TRBV6-5 combines with J gene TRBJ2-5; a possible D gene is TRBD2 (6 bases). The CDR3 runs to 15 residues. Looked up from germline, CDR1 is MNHEY and CDR2 is SVGAGI. V dropped 8 bases and J dropped 2 bases, with 18 bases sitting between them.

The chain couples TRBV7-9 to TRBJ2-3, with D uncertain. The CDR3 contains 13 residues. Germline loops: CDR1 SEHNR, CDR2 FQNEAQ (reference sequence). Trimming stripped 0 bases from V and 5 bases from J, with 6 bases between. The CDR3 spells CASSLAERDTQYF. CDR3 nucleotide sequence: TGTGCCAGCAGCTTAGCTGAGCGAGATACGCAGTATTTT.

The table lists this clone with a count of one. The chain is built from TRBV7-2 and TRBJ2-3; 9 nucleotides line up with TRBD2. J was trimmed by 1 base and V by 4 bases; bases with no gene match: 12. The CDR3 length is 18 residues. Per the germline V gene, CDR1 is SGHTA and CDR2 is FQGNSA. The CDR3 sequence is CASSSKLMRTSGTDTQYF. CDR3 DNA sequence: TGTGCCAGCAGCTCGAAGTTAATGAGGACTAGCGGCACAGATACGCAGTATTTT. The full variable domain, rest sourced from reference TRBV7-2 and TRBJ2-3, is GAGVSQSPSNKVTEKGKDVELRCDPISGHTALYWYRQSLGQGLEFLIYFQGNSAPDKSGLPSDRFSAERTGGSVSTLTIQRTQQEDSAVYLCASSSKLMRTSGTDTQYFGPGTRLTVL.

V usage is TRBV9 and J usage is TRBJ2-1; D not certain. CDR3 length: 15 residues. Germline assignment: CDR1 SGDLS and CDR2 YYNGEE. The V end lost 6 bases, the J end lost 2 bases, and 15 bases lay between the germline ends. CDR3 sequence reads: CASTRYDSTYNEQFF. Written as DNA, the CDR3 is TGTGCCAGCACCAGATATGATTCCACCTACAATGAGCAGTTCTTC.

This chain uses TRBV7-3 with TRBJ2-1; possible D gene TRBD1, 6 bases. Deletions cut 5 bases from V and 5 bases from J, with 16 bases between. The CDR3 extends over 15 amino acids. Germline V gene lookup returns CDR1 SGHTA and CDR2 FQGTGA. CDR3 residues: CASSQDGQPHNEQFF. The CDR3 nucleotides are TGTGCCAGCAGCCAAGACGGACAGCCGCACAATGAGCAGTTCTTC.

The chain carries TRBV10-3 and TRBJ2-7, with 7 nucleotides matching TRBD1. The V gene end was trimmed by 2 bases and the J gene end by 3 bases; junction bases not matched to a gene: 16. The CDR3 covers 18 residues. The germline CDR1 and CDR2 sequences are ENHRY and SYGVKD. The CDR3 sequence: CAISERQGPRGSLYEQYF. The CDR3 DNA is TGTGCCATCAGTGAGAGACAGGGACCTAGGGGCTCTCTCTACGAGCAGTACTTC.

The rearrangement links TRBV28 to TRBJ2-7, with 7 positions matching TRBD1. Germline CDR1 is MDHEN and CDR2 is SYDVKM. The CDR3 is 14 residues long. The ends lost 5 bases at V and 7 bases at J; junction bases unmatched: 11. The CDR3 sequence: CASSHQQGTGEQYF. The CDR3 DNA is TGTGCCAGCAGTCACCAACAGGGGACGGGGGAGCAGTACTTC.

The rearrangement joins TRBV18 to TRBJ2-7, with 8 nucleotides matching TRBD1. Germline values: CDR1 KGHSH, CDR2 LQKENI. J was trimmed by 0 bases and V by 5 bases; bases with no gene match: 6. The CDR3 consists of 15 residues. The CDR3 protein is CASSAYRGNSYEQYF. CDR3 in DNA: TGTGCCAGCTCAGCCTACAGGGGGAACTCCTACGAGCAGTACTTC.

The CDR3, as DNA: TGCGCCAGCAGCGTGACTAGCGGGAGGGTCTACAATGAGCAGTTCTTC. Amino acid sequence: CASSVTSGRVYNEQFF. The chain combines TRBV5-1 with TRBJ2-1; 14 nucleotides match TRBD2. The CDR3 sequence is 16 residues long. With V trimmed by 4 bases and J by 3 bases, 3 bases remained unmatched. Looked up from germline, CDR1 is SGHRS and CDR2 is YFSETQ.

The V call is TRBV7-3, the J call TRBJ2-3; 8 bases align to TRBD2. The V and J ends lost 2 bases and 0 bases, in that order; junction bases with no gene match: 1. Germline loops: CDR1 SGHTA, CDR2 FQGTGA. This CDR3 has 15 residues. The CDR3 DNA is TGTGCCAGCAGCTTAGCGGGAGGAAGCACAGATACGCAGTATTTT. Translated: CASSLAGGSTDTQYF.

This clone has just a few counts. V and J are TRBV18 and TRBJ2-7; 8 bases match TRBD1. CDR1 and CDR2 (germline): KGHSH, LQKENI. The J segment lost 6 bases and the V segment lost 3 bases, leaving 13 bases of the junction unmatched. This CDR3 is 16 amino acids long. CDR3 coding DNA: TGTGCCAGCTCACCCGTGATCACAGGGGGAAGGGGCGAGCAGTACTTC. Translating it yields CASSPVITGGRGEQYF.

There are a few counts of this clone. The chain has TRBV6-1 and TRBJ2-1, with a possible D match to TRBD1 (6 bases). Germline-derived CDR1 and CDR2 are MNHNS and SASEGT. Trimming removed 6 bases from V and 7 bases from J, with 16 bases in between. The CDR3 has 14 residues. This CDR3 reads CASRQGGFTNEQFF. The CDR3 DNA reads as TGTGCCAGCAGACAGGGTGGGTTTACAAATGAGCAGTTCTTC.

This chain links TRBV6-1 with TRBJ1-5, with D perhaps matching TRBD1 (6 bases). Per germline, CDR1 MNHNS and CDR2 SASEGT. Trimming took 4 bases from V and 4 from J, leaving 11 bases between them. The CDR3 totals 14 residues. The CDR3 DNA follows: TGTGCCAGCAGTGTCCGGGACACGAATCAGCCCCAGCATTTT. The encoded protein is CASSVRDTNQPQHF.

V and J are TRBV9 and TRBJ2-7, with 7 positions matching TRBD1. The CDR3 is 14 residues long. Germline V gene sequence: CDR1 SGDLS, CDR2 YYNGEE. J gave up 0 bases and V 4 bases, and 4 bases lay outside the gene matches. CDR3 in amino acids: CASSLDRDSYEQYF. The CDR3 DNA is TGTGCCAGCAGCCTCGACAGGGACTCCTACGAGCAGTACTTC.

This chain links TRBV4-2 with TRBJ1-2; tentatively, D is TRBD1 (5 bases). The CDR3 consists of 16 residues. Trimming removed 5 bases from V and 3 bases from J, with 19 bases in between. Germline lookup yields CDR1 LGHNA and CDR2 YNFKEQ. The CDR3 loop reads CASSAPFGGADYGYTF. CDR3 nucleotide sequence: TGTGCCAGCAGCGCACCTTTCGGGGGTGCAGACTATGGCTACACCTTC.

V usage is TRBV6-6 and J usage is TRBJ1-5, with D perhaps TRBD1 (6 bases). Trimming left V 8 bases short and J 5 bases short, with 13 bases between. The V gene's germline CDR1 is MNHNY and CDR2 SVGAGI (reference sequence). The CDR3 extends over 13 amino acids. The CDR3 reads CASVGQNHQPQHF. The CDR3 region has the DNA TGTGCCAGCGTAGGACAGAATCATCAGCCCCAGCATTTT.

The gene calls are TRBV9 and TRBJ2-7; D is ambiguous. From germline, CDR1 is SGDLS and CDR2 YYNGEE. V was pared by 2 bases and J by 0 bases, with 9 bases between. The CDR3 spans 14 residues. Here the CDR3 reads CASSVQVFSYEQYF. CDR3 nucleotides: TGTGCCAGCAGCGTTCAGGTCTTCTCCTACGAGCAGTACTTC.

This chain connects TRBV7-3 to TRBJ2-7, with TRBD1 as a possible D gene (5 bases). Looked up from germline, CDR1 is SGHTA and CDR2 is FQGTGA. The length of the CDR3 is 14 residues. Trimming stripped 5 bases from V and 1 base from J, with 12 bases between. The CDR3 nucleotides read TGTGCCAGCAGCCAAGGGGCAGGGTCCTACGAGCAGTACTTC. Its translation: CASSQGAGSYEQYF.

This clone was detected only once. This rearrangement joins TRBV5-4 to TRBJ2-1; D possibly corresponds to TRBD2 (6 bases). The V gene's germline CDR1 is SGHNT and CDR2 YYREEE (reference sequence). V was cut by 0 bases and J by 7 bases, with 17 bases left in between. The CDR3 sequence is 16 residues long. The CDR3 loop is CASSLGGTLDLNEQFF. Written as DNA, the CDR3 is TGTGCCAGCAGCTTGGGAGGGACTCTCGATTTAAATGAGCAGTTCTTC.

This clone was counted once. The chain has TRBV2 and TRBJ1-1; D perhaps matches TRBD1 (5 bases). CDR1 is SNHLY and CDR2 is FYNNEI in the germline V gene. CDR3 length: 14 amino acids. V was shortened by 3 bases and J by 5 bases, with 13 bases between the two germline ends. DNA of the CDR3: TGTGCCAGCAGTGAGGGGGGGACGGGTACTGAAGCTTTCTTT. It encodes CASSEGGTGTEAFF.

The CDR3 spells CASSGGTSAIGSPLHF. The CDR3 DNA follows: TGCGCCAGCAGTGGCGGGACTTCAGCAATCGGTTCACCCCTCCACTTT. This sequence joins TRBV10-2 and TRBJ1-6, with a weak D call TRBD1 (5 bases). The CDR3 covers 16 residues. V was cut by 4 bases and J by 9 bases, with 19 bases left in between. Germline-derived CDR1 and CDR2 are WSHSY and SAAADI.

The chain links TRBV7-9 to TRBJ2-7; D unclear. Trimming shortened V by 0 bases and J by 0 bases, and 12 bases separated the two germline ends. Germline V lookup: CDR1 SEHNR, CDR2 FQNEAQ (reference sequence). The length of the CDR3 is 16 residues. DNA of the CDR3: TGTGCCAGCAGCTTAGCCCACCAGGCAGGCTCCTACGAGCAGTACTTC. Translation: CASSLAHQAGSYEQYF.

J is TRBJ2-5 and V is TRBV5-1; TRBD2 is a possible D gene (6 bases). CDR1 is SGHRS and CDR2 is YFSETQ in the germline V gene. Trimming removed 4 bases at V and 4 bases at J, with 29 bases between. The length of the CDR3 is 19 residues. The CDR3 DNA is TGCGCCAGCAGCCTACTAAGTGGAGGAGGGAGTAGCGGCCGAGAGACCCAGTACTTC. Amino acids: CASSLLSGGGSSGRETQYF. Complete variable domain (other parts from reference TRBV5-1 and TRBJ2-5): KAGVTQTPRYLIKTRGQQVTLSCSPISGHRSVSWYQQTPGQGLQFLFEYFSETQRNKGNFPGRFSGRQFSNSRSEMNVSTLELGDSALYLCASSLLSGGGSSGRETQYFGPGTRLLVL.

The sample holds a few counts of this clone. The chain recombines TRBV27 with TRBJ2-3, with 11 bases that match TRBD2. V was clipped by 2 bases and J by 2 bases; unmatched bases: 6. The V gene's germline CDR1 is MNHEY and CDR2 SMNVEV (reference sequence). The CDR3 has 17 amino acids. CDR3 region: CASSLLPSGRTTDTQYF. DNA for the CDR3: TGTGCCAGCAGTTTACTCCCTAGCGGGAGGACCACAGATACGCAGTATTTT.

The J gene is TRBJ1-3, the V gene TRBV7-8; tentative D call: TRBD1 (5 bases). The CDR3 extends over 15 amino acids. The V end was cut by 5 bases, the J end by 2 bases, with 13 bases between. Looked up from germline, CDR1 is SGHVS and CDR2 is FQNEAQ. Here the CDR3 reads CASSGQQRTGNTIYF. In DNA, the CDR3 is TGTGCCAGCAGCGGACAACAGCGAACTGGAAACACCATATATTTT.

This clone was counted between two and nine times. V gene TRBV6-1 combines with J gene TRBJ2-7; 9 bases line up with TRBD2. The germline gives CDR1 MNHNS, CDR2 SASEGT. Trimming removed 7 bases from V and 4 bases from J; junction bases left unmatched: 8. The CDR3 is 14 amino acids. As DNA, the CDR3 is TGTGCCAGCATCTCAGGGACTAGCTCTTACGAGCAGTACTTC. This sequence encodes CASISGTSSYEQYF.

In this sample, this clone turned up a few times. The J gene is TRBJ1-1, the V gene TRBV19; D is perhaps TRBD1 (5 bases). The germline V gene has CDR1 LNHDA and CDR2 SQIVND (reference sequence). V was pared by 5 bases and J by 3 bases, with 16 bases between. The CDR3 runs to 15 residues. This CDR3 is CASSVQGTVYTEAFF. The CDR3 DNA reads as TGTGCCAGTAGTGTCCAGGGAACGGTATACACTGAAGCTTTCTTT.

CDR3 nucleotide sequence: TGTGCCAGCAGACTGGGGGCTAACACTGAAGCTTTCTTT. It encodes CASRLGANTEAFF. V is TRBV28 and J is TRBJ1-1; weak D call: TRBD1 (6 bases). The CDR3 runs to 13 residues. Trimming removed 6 bases at V and 2 bases at J, with 10 bases between. Germline assignment: CDR1 MDHEN and CDR2 SYDVKM. Combining the CDR3 with reference TRBV28 and TRBJ1-1 gives the whole variable domain DVKVTQSSRYLVKRTGEKVFLECVQDMDHENMFWYRQDPGLGLRLIYFSYDVKMKEKGDIPEGYSVSREKKERFSLILESASTNQTSMYLCASRLGANTEAFFGQGTRLTVV.

V is TRBV11-3 and J is TRBJ2-7; D not certain. This CDR3 comprises 13 residues. CDR1 SGHNT and CDR2 YENEEA come from the germline V gene. Trimming removed 2 bases at V and 3 bases at J, with 8 bases between. CDR3 coding DNA: TGTGCCAGCAGCTTAAACTCCCGCTACGAGCAGTACTTC. Residues: CASSLNSRYEQYF.

Notes on this clone: At one boundary the junction diverges from the germline segment, which might be a read error. The genes are TRBV5-6 and TRBJ1-2; D unclear. Germline CDR1 is SGHDT and CDR2 is YYEEEE. This CDR3 spans 17 amino acids. The CDR3 reads CASSSIGWSEDSYGHTF. The CDR3 DNA reads as TGTGCCAGCAGCTCCATAGGCTGGTCAGAAGACTCCTATGGCCACACCTTC.

The rearrangement joins TRBV5-1 to TRBJ1-3; no clear D gene. Deletions cut 3 bases from V and 0 bases from J, with 13 bases between. CDR1 and CDR2 (germline): SGHRS, YFSETQ. The CDR3 is 16 residues long. CDR3 DNA: TGCGCCAGCAGCTACTACGAGGGAAGCTCTGGAAACACCATATATTTT. It yields the protein CASSYYEGSSGNTIYF.